The 7 T cell receptor beta chains given below trace back to one sample, sequenced in a study of cytomegalovirus exposure and HLA in healthy donors. 13 Jbeta primers and 60 Vbeta primers were used for the PCR. The protocol was immunoSEQ multiplex PCR, while the TCRdb copy is restricted to in-frame clones and leaves out a portion. The sample consists of some 120,000 clones, 65% to 80% of them appearing once. Sequenced sample: PBMCs. These receptors all come from a man aged 30 to 39 in good health and CMV-seronegative.

There are a few counts of this clone. The chain couples TRBV6-1 to TRBJ2-1; TRBD2 matches 7 bases. Germline trimming cut 10 bases from V and 8 bases from J; bases unmatched to any gene: 8. This CDR3 is built from 12 residues. Germline V gene sequence: CDR1 MNHNS, CDR2 SASEGT. The CDR3 loop is CATGDYRDEQFF. CDR3 sequence (DNA): TGTGCCACGGGGGACTATAGGGATGAGCAGTTCTTC.

The chain has TRBV28 and TRBJ2-5; 10 bases are a match to TRBD1. J was trimmed by 4 bases and V by 2 bases; bases with no gene match: 10. Germline lookup yields CDR1 MDHEN and CDR2 SYDVKM. CDR3 size: 17 residues. The CDR3 nucleotides read TGTGCCAGCAGTTTAGCCGGGACAGGGGAGTTCGGAGAGACCCAGTACTTC. It specifies CASSLAGTGEFGETQYF.

This clone was counted once. The chain is built from TRBV27 and TRBJ2-3; 7 bases fit TRBD2. Germline CDR1 and CDR2: MNHEY and SMNVEV (reference sequence). Trimming at V came to 6 bases and at J to 5 bases, leaving 11 bases not matched to a gene. The CDR3 totals 15 residues. The CDR3 loop reads CASSPRDYQGDTQYF. In DNA form, the CDR3 reads TGTGCCAGCAGCCCCCGGGACTACCAGGGAGATACGCAGTATTTT.

The rearrangement links TRBV28 to TRBJ1-1; tentative D call: TRBD1 (5 bases). The V end lost 2 bases, the J end lost 7 bases, and 17 bases lay between the germline ends. The CDR3 length is 15 residues. The germline gives CDR1 MDHEN, CDR2 SYDVKM. CDR3 DNA: TGTGCCAGCAGTTTACGGCAGGGATTTCTGAGTGAAGCTTTCTTT. It yields the protein CASSLRQGFLSEAFF.

CDR3 DNA: TGCGCCAGCAGCTTTTACCGGGACAGGAGGTATCAGCCCCAGCATTTT. It is translated as CASSFYRDRRYQPQHF. This chain connects TRBV5-1 to TRBJ1-5; 8 nucleotides match TRBD1. Germline loops: CDR1 SGHRS, CDR2 YFSETQ. This CDR3 has 16 residues. J gave up 5 bases and V 2 bases, and 9 bases lay outside the gene matches.

V and J are TRBV28 and TRBJ1-4, with D hard to call. The CDR3 length is 17 residues. Germline V CDR1 and CDR2: MDHEN, SYDVKM. The V end lost 3 bases, the J end lost 0 bases, and 14 bases lay between the germline ends. The CDR3 sequence is CASSLMTEWATNEKLFF. CDR3 bases: TGTGCCAGCAGTTTGATGACGGAGTGGGCAACTAATGAAAAACTGTTTTTT. Filled out from reference TRBV28 and TRBJ1-4, the complete variable domain reads DVKVTQSSRYLVKRTGEKVFLECVQDMDHENMFWYRQDPGLGLRLIYFSYDVKMKEKGDIPEGYSVSREKKERFSLILESASTNQTSMYLCASSLMTEWATNEKLFFGSGTQLSVL.

This chain joins TRBV7-2 and TRBJ1-5; D remains ambiguous. Looked up from germline, CDR1 is SGHTA and CDR2 is FQGNSA. The CDR3 length is 14 residues. V gave up 4 bases and J gave up 3 bases, with 10 bases separating them. CDR3 coding DNA: TGTGCCAGCAGCTCCACAGTTTTCAATCAGCCCCAGCATTTT. It specifies CASSSTVFNQPQHF.